At least ten counts were recorded for the clone carrying this T cell receptor beta chain. Its antigen is unknown. The data stem from a study of T cells in Graves' hyperthyroidism and ophthalmopathy. Per germline, CDR1 MDHEN and CDR2 SYDVKM. Deletions cut 2 bases from V and 5 bases from J, with 11 bases between. This CDR3 contains 14 residues. Amplified regions were TCR beta CDR3 sequences from RNA transcripts. The primer set for the first-round RT-PCR of the TCR CDR3 was HTBI. TCRdb fed the multiplex PCR reads into MiXCR, producing one record per CDR3 protein. The sample consists of 250,000 to 300,000 distinct CDR3 sequences, about 19% of them appearing once. Study-wide results and limits: Ophthalmopathy onset followed model prediction by a median roughly 6 months.

The specimen sequenced was blood. This TCR came from a man in his forties or fifties with Graves' ophthalmopathy. The chain carries TRBV28 and TRBJ2-3; D might be TRBD2 (5 bases). The CDR3 nucleotides read TGTGCCAGCAGTTTAGCGGACTTTCAAGATACGCAGTATTTT. This gives the protein CASSLADFQDTQYF.